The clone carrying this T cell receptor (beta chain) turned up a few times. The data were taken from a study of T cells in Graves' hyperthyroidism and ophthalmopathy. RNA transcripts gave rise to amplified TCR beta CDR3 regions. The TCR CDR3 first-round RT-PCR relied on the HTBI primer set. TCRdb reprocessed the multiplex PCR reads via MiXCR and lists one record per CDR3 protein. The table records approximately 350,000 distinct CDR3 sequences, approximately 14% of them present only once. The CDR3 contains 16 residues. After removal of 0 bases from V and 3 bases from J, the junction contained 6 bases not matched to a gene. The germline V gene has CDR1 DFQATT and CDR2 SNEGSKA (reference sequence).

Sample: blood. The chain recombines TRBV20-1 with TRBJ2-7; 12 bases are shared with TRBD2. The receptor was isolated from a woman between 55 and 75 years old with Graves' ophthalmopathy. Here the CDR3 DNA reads TGCAGTGCTAGAGATACTACGACTAGCGGGAGCTACGAGCAGTACTTC. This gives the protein CSARDTTTSGSYEQYF.